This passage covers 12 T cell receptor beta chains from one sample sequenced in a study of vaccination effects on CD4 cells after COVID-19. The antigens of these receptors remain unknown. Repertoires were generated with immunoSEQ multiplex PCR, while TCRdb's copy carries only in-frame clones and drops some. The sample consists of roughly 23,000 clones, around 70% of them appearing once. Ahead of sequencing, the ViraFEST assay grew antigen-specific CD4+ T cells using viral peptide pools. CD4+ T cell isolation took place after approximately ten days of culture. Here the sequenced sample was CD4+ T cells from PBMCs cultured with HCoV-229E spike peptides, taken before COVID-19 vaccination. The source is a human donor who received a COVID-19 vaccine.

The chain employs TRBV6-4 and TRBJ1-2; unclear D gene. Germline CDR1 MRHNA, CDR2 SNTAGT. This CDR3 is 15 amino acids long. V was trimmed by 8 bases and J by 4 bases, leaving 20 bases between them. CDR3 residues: CASRQSPGGGYGYTF. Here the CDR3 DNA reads TGTGCCAGCCGCCAATCCCCGGGCGGAGGCTATGGCTACACCTTC.

Written as DNA, the CDR3 is TGTGCCAGCAGACCGAACACTGAAGCTTTCTTT. This gives the protein CASRPNTEAFF. V usage is TRBV6-5 and J usage is TRBJ1-1, with D hard to call. The germline V and J ends were trimmed by 6 bases and 1 base, with 3 bases remaining between them. Germline lookup yields CDR1 MNHEY and CDR2 SVGAGI. The CDR3 contains 11 residues.

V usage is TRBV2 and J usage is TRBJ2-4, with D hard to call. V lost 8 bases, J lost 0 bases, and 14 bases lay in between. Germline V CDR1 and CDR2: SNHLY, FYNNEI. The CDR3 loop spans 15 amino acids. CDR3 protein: CASCLGIIAKNIQYF. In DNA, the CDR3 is TGTGCCAGCTGTTTGGGAATAATAGCCAAAAACATTCAGTACTTC.

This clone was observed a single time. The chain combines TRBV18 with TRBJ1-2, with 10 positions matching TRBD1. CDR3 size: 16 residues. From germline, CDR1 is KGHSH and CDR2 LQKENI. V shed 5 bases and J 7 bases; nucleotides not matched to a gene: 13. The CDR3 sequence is CASSFTSGTGDAGYTF. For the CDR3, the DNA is TGTGCCAGCTCATTCACCTCCGGGACAGGGGACGCTGGCTACACCTTC.

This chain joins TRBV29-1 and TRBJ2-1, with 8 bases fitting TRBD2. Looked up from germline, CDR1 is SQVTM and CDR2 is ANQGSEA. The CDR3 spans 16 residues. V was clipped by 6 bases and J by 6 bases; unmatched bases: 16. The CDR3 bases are TGCAGCGTGAGCGATCCTCTGGGACTAGTAGGCAATGAGCAGTTCTTC. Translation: CSVSDPLGLVGNEQFF.

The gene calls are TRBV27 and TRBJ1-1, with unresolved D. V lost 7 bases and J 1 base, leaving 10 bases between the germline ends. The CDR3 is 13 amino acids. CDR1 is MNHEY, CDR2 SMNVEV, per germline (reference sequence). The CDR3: CASNMRENTEAFF. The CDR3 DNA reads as TGTGCCAGCAACATGAGAGAGAACACTGAAGCTTTCTTT.

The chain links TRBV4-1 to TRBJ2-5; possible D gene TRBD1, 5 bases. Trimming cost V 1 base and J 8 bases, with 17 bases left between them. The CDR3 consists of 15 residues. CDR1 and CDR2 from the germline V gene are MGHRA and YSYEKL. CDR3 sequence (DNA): TGCGCCAGCAGCCAAGGCCCAGGGTTACCGTCCACCCAGTACTTC. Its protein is CASSQGPGLPSTQYF.

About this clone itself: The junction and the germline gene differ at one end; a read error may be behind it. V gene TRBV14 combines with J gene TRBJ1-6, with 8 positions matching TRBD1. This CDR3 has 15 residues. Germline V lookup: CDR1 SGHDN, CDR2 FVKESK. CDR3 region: CASSKEHRGYSPLHF. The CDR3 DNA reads TGTGCCAGCAGCAAAGAGCACAGGGGGTATTCACCCCTCCACTTT.

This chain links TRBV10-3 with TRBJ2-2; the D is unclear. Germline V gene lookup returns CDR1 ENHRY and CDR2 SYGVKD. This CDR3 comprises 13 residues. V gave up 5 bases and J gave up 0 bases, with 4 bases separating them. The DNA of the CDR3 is TGTGCCATCAGTACAGCGAACACCGGGGAGCTGTTTTTT. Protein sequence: CAISTANTGELFF.

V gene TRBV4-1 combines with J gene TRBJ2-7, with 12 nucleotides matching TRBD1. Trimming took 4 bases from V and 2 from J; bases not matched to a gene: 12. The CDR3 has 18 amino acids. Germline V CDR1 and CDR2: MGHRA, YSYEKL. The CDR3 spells CASSLLPGQGAFTYEQYF. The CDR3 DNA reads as TGCGCCAGCAGCCTACTGCCGGGACAGGGGGCGTTTACCTACGAGCAGTACTTC.

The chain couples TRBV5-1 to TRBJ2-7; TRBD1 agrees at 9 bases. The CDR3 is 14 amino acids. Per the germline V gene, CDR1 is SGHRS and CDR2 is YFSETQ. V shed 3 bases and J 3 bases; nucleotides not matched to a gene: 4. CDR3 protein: CASSSGQGFYEQYF. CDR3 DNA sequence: TGCGCCAGCAGCTCGGGACAGGGTTTCTACGAGCAGTACTTC.

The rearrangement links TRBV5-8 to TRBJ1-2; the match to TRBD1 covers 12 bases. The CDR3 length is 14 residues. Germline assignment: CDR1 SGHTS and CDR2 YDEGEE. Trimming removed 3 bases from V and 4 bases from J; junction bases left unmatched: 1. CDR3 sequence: CASSWGQGAYGYTF. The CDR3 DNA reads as TGTGCCAGCAGCTGGGGACAGGGGGCCTATGGCTACACCTTC.